The source of this T cell receptor (beta chain) is a study of prognosis after radiotherapy for stage I lung cancer. Study-level background: Tumor type comprised squamous cell carcinoma in seven patients and adenocarcinoma in under 15. Study-wide points: Patients who went on to get distant metastases had lower Shannon entropy after stereotactic body radiation therapy. The number of unique TCR clones went down after stereotactic body radiation therapy, with a median of roughly 10,000 versus 7,000.

This clonotype has ten or more counts. The antigen remains undetermined. The study amplified the TCR beta CDR3 region from genomic DNA. This amplification was carried out by two rounds of multiplex PCR. First-round PCR used primers specific to each TRBV and TRBJ gene. TCRdb redid the calling of the multiplex PCR reads with MiXCR, one entry per CDR3 protein. The table records fewer than 40,000 distinct CDR3 sequences, around 34% of them present only once. CDR3 size: 14 residues. Trimming removed 3 bases from V and 0 bases from J; junction bases left unmatched: 2. The germline V gene has CDR1 MNHEY and CDR2 SMNVEV (reference sequence).

The V gene is TRBV27, the J gene TRBJ2-7, with 7 bases lining up with TRBD1. Specimen: PBMCs, collected before or after stereotactic body radiation therapy (not recorded which). The TCR was taken from a donor at least 50 years old with non-small cell lung cancer. The CDR3 loop reads CASSFRQGSYEQYF. The CDR3 DNA is TGTGCCAGCAGTTTTAGACAGGGCTCCTACGAGCAGTACTTC.